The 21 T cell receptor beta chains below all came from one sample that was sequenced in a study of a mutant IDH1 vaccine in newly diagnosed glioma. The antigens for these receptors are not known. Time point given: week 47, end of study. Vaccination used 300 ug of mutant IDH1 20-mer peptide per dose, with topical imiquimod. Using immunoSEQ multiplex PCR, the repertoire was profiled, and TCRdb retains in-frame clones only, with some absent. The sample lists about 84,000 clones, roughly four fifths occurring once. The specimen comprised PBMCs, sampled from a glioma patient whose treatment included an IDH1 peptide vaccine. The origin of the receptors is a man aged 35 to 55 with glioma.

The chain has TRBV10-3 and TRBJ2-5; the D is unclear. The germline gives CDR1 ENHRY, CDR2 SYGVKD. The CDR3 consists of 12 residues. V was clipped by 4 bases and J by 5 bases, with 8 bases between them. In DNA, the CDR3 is TGTGCCATCAGTGGGGATGGCGAGACCCAGTACTTC. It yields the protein CAISGDGETQYF.

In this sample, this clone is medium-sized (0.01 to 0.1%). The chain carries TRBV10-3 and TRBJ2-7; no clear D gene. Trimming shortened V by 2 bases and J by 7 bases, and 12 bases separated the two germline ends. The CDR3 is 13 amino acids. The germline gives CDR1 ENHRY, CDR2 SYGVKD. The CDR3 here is CAISEPPSWEQYF. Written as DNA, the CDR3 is TGTGCCATCAGTGAGCCTCCTTCGTGGGAGCAGTACTTC.

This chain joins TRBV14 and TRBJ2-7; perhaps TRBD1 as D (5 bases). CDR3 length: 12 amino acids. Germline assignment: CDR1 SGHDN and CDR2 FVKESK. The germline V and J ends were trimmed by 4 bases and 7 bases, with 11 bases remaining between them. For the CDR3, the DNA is TGTGCCAGCAGCCGCGGACACGCGGAGCAGTACTTC. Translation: CASSRGHAEQYF.

The CDR3 DNA sequence: TGTGCCAGCAGTTTGACCGGCCGAGGGGAAGCTTTCTTT. This translates into CASSLTGRGEAFF. The chain carries TRBV28 and TRBJ1-1; D call uncertain. The CDR3 extends over 13 amino acids. The V end lost 3 bases, the J end lost 8 bases, and 13 bases lay between the germline ends. From germline, CDR1 is MDHEN and CDR2 SYDVKM.

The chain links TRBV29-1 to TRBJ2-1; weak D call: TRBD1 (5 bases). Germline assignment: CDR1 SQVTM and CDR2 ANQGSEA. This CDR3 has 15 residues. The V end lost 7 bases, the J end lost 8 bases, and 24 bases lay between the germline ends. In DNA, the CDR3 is TGCAGCGCTCCCTCCCCCAGGGTATGGTCAGATGAGCAGTTCTTC. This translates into CSAPSPRVWSDEQFF.

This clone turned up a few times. The CDR3 DNA follows: TGCAGCGTTGGTGCGGGCAATCAGCCCCAGCATTTT. Translated: CSVGAGNQPQHF. The chain has TRBV29-1 and TRBJ1-5, with no clear D. Trimming stripped 4 bases from V and 2 bases from J, with 6 bases between. The length of the CDR3 is 12 residues. In germline, CDR1 is SQVTM, CDR2 ANQGSEA.

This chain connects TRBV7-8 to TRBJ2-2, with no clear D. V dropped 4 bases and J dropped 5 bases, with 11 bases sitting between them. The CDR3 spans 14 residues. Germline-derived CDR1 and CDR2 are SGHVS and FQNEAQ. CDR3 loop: CASSYKKGTGELFF. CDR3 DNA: TGTGCCAGCAGCTACAAGAAGGGTACCGGGGAGCTGTTTTTT. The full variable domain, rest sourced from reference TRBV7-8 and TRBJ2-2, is GAGVSQSPRYKVAKRGQDVALRCDPISGHVSLFWYQQALGQGPEFLTYFQNEAQLDKSGLPSDRFFAERPEGSVSTLKIQRTQQEDSAVYLCASSYKKGTGELFFGEGSRLTVL.

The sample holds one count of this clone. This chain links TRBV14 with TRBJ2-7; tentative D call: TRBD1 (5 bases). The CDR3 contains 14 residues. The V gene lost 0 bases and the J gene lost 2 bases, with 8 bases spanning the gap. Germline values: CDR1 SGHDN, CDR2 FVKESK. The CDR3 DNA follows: TGTGCCAGCAGCCAAGATACAGGCCCCTACGAGCAGTACTTC. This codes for CASSQDTGPYEQYF.

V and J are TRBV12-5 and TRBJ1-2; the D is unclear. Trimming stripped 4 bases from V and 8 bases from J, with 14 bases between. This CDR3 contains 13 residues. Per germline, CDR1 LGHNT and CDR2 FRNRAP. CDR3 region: CASGSGSPGGYTF. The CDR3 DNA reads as TGTGCTAGTGGTTCGGGCAGCCCAGGCGGCTACACCTTC.

CDR3 in amino acids: CASSLDYGGELFF. Here the CDR3 DNA reads TGTGCCAGCAGCTTAGATTATGGCGGGGAGCTGTTTTTT. The chain couples TRBV11-3 to TRBJ2-2; D is undetermined. V lost 0 bases, J lost 7 bases, and 6 bases lay in between. Germline assignment: CDR1 SGHNT and CDR2 YENEEA. The CDR3 has 13 residues.

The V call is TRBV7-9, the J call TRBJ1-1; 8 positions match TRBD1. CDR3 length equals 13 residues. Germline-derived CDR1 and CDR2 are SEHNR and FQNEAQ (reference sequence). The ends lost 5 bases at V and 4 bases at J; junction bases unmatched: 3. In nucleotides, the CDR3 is TGTGCCAGCAGCCTCACAGGGGGCACTGAAGCTTTCTTT. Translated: CASSLTGGTEAFF.

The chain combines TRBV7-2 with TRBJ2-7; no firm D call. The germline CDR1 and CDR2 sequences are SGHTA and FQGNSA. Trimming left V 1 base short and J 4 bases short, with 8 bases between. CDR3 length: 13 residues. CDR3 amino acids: CASSLVDGYEQYF. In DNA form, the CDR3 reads TGTGCCAGCAGCTTAGTAGACGGGTACGAGCAGTACTTC.

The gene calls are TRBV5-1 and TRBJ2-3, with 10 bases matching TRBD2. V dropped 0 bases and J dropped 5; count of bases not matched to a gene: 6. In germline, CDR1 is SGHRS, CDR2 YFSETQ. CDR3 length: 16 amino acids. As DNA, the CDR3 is TGCGCCAGCAGCTTGGCCAGCGGGAGGGCCGTAGATACGCAGTATTTT. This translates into CASSLASGRAVDTQYF.

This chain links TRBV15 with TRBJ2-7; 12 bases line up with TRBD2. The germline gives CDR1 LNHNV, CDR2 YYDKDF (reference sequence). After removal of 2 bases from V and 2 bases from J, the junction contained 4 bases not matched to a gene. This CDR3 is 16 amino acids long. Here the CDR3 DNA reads TGTGCCACCAGCAGAACCCTAGCGGGAGGGACCTACGAGCAGTACTTC. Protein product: CATSRTLAGGTYEQYF.

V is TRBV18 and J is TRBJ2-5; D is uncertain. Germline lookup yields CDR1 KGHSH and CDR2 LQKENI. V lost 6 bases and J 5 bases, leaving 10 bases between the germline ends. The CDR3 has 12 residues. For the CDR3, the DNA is TGTGCCAGCTCCCTCAGGAAGGAGACCCAGTACTTC. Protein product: CASSLRKETQYF.

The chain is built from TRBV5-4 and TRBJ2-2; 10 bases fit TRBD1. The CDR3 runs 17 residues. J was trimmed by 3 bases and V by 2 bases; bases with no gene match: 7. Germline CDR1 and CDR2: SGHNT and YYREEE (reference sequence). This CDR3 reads CASSFLKGTGDTGELFF. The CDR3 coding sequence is TGTGCCAGCAGCTTCTTAAAAGGGACAGGGGACACCGGGGAGCTGTTTTTT.

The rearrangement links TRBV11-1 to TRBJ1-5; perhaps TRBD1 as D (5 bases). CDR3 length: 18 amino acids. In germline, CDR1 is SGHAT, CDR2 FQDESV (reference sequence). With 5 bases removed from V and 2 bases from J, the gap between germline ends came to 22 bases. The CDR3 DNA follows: TGTGCCAGCAGCCAACCTTTCCAGGGATCCCCCGGCAATCAGCCCCAGCATTTT. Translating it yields CASSQPFQGSPGNQPQHF.

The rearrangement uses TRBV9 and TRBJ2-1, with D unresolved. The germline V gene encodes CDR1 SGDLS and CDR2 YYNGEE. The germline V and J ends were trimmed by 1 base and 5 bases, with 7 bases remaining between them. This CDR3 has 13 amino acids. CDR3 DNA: TGTGCCAGCAGCGTAATGGGAAACAATGAGCAGTTCTTC. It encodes CASSVMGNNEQFF.

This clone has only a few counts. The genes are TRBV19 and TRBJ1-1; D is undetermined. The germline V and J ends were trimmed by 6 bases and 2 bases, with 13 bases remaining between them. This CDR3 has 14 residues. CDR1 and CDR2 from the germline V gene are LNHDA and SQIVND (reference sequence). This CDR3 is CASRYGVGNTEAFF. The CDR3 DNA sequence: TGTGCCAGTAGATATGGAGTAGGAAACACTGAAGCTTTCTTT. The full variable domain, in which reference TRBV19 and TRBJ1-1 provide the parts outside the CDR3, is DGGITQSPKYLFRKEGQNVTLSCEQNLNHDAMYWYRQDPGQGLRLIYYSQIVNDFQKGDIAEGYSVSREKKESFPLTVTSAQKNPTAFYLCASRYGVGNTEAFFGQGTRLTVV.

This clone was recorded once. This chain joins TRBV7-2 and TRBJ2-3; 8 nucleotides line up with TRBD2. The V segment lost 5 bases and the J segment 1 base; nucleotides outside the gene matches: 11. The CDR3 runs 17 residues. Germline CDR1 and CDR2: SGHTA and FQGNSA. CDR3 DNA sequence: TGTGCCAGCAGCCTTACGGGGGGGGCCCCCGGCACAGATACGCAGTATTTT. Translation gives CASSLTGGAPGTDTQYF.

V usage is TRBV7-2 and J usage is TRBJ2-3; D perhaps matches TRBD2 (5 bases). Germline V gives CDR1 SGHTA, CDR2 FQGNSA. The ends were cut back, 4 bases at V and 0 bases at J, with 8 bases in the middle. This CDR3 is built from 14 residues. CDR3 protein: CASSSGVSTDTQYF. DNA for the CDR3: TGTGCCAGCAGCTCCGGGGTCAGCACAGATACGCAGTATTTT.